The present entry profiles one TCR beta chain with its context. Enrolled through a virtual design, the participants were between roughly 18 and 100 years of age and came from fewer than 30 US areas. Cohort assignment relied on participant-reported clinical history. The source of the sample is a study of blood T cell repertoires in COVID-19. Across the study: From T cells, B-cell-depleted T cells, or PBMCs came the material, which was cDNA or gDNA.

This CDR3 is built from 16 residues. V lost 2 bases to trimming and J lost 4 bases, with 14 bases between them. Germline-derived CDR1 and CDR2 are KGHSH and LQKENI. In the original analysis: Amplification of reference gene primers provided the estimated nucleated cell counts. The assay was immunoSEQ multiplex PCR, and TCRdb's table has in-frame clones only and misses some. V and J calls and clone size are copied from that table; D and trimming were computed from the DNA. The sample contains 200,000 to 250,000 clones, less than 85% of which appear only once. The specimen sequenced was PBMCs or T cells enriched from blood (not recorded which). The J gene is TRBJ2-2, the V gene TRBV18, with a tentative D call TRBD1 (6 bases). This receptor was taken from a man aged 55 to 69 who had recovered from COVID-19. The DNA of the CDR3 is TGTGCCAGCTCACCATCACGGGACAAAGGCACCGGGGAGCTGTTTTTT. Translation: CASSPSRDKGTGELFF.